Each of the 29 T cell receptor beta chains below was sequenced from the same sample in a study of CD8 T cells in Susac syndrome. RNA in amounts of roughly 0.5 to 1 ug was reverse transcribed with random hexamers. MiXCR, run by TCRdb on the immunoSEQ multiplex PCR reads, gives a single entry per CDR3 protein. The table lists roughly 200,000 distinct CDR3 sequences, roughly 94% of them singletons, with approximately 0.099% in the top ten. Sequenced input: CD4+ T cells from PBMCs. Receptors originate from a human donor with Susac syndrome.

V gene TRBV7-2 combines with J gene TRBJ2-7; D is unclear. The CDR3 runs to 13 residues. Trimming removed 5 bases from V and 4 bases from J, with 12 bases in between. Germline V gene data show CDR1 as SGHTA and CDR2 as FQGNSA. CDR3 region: CASSPQPVYEQYF. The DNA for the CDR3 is TGTGCCAGCAGCCCACAGCCCGTGTACGAGCAGTACTTC.

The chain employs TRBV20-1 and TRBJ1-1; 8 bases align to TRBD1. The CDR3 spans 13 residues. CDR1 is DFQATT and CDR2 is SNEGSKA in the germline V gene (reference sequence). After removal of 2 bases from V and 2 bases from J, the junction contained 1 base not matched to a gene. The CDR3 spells CSARQGANTEAFF. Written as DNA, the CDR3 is TGCAGTGCTAGACAGGGGGCTAACACTGAAGCTTTCTTT.

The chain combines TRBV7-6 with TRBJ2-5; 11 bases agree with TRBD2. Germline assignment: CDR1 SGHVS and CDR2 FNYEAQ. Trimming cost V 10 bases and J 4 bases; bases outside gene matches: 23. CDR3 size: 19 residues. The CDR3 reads CATTSPRLAGPQRGETQYF. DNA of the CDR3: TGTGCCACCACCTCCCCCCGACTAGCGGGGCCCCAGAGAGGAGAGACCCAGTACTTC. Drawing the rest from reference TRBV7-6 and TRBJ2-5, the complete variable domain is GAGVSQSPRYKVTKRGQDVALRCDPISGHVSLYWYRQALGQGPEFLTYFNYEAQQDKSGLPNDRFSAERPEGSISTLTIQRTEQRDSAMYRCATTSPRLAGPQRGETQYFGPGTRLLVL.

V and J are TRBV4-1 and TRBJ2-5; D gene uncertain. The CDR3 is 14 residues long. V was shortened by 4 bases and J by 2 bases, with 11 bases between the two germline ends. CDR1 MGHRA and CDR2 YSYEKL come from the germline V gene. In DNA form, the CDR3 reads TGCGCCAGCAGCCTGACCCCGGGTCAAGAGACCCAGTACTTC. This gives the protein CASSLTPGQETQYF.

CDR3 sequence: CSVEDLTGGAPSSYNEQFF. In nucleotides, the CDR3 is TGCAGCGTTGAAGATCTTACAGGGGGCGCCCCTAGCTCCTACAATGAGCAGTTCTTC. The chain carries TRBV29-1 and TRBJ2-1; TRBD1 agrees at 9 bases. From germline, CDR1 is SQVTM and CDR2 ANQGSEA. With 0 bases clipped from V and 0 bases from J, the junction kept 12 bases outside the gene matches. The CDR3 contains 19 residues.

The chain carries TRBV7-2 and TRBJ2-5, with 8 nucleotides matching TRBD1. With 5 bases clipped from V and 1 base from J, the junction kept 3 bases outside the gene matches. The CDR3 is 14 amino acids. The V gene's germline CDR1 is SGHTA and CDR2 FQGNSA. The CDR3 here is CASSGTGGQETQYF. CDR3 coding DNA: TGTGCCAGCAGCGGAACAGGGGGCCAAGAGACCCAGTACTTC.

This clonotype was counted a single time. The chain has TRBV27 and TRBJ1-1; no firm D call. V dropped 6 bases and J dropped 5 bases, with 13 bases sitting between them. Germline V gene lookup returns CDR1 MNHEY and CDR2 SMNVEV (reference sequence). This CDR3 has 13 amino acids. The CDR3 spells CASSPGRTTEAFF. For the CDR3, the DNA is TGTGCCAGCAGCCCCGGACGAACGACTGAAGCTTTCTTT.

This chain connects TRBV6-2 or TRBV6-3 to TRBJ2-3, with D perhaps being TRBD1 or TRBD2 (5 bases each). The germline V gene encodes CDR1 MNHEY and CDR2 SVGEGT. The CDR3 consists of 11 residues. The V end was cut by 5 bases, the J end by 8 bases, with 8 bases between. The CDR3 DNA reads TGTGCCAGCAGTACCGGGACTACGCAGTATTTT. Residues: CASSTGTTQYF.

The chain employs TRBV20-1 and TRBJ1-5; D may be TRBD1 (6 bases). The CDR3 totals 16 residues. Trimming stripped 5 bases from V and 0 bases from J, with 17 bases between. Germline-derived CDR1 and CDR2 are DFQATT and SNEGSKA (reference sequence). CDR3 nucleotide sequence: TGCAGTGCTGGGTATTCTGACAGGCATAGCAATCAGCCCCAGCATTTT. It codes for CSAGYSDRHSNQPQHF.

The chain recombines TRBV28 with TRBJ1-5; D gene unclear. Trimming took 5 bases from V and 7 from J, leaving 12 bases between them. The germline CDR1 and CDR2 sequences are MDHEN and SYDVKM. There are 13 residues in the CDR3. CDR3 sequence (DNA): TGTGCCAGCAGTCGACCAATTGGGCAGCCCCAGCATTTT. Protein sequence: CASSRPIGQPQHF. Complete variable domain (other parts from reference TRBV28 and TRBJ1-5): DVKVTQSSRYLVKRTGEKVFLECVQDMDHENMFWYRQDPGLGLRLIYFSYDVKMKEKGDIPEGYSVSREKKERFSLILESASTNQTSMYLCASSRPIGQPQHFGDGTRLSIL.

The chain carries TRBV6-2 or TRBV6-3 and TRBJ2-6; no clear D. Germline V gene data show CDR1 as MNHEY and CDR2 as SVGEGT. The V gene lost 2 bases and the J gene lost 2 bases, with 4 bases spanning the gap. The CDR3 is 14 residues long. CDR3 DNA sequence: TGTGCCAGCAGTTACGGGACTGGGGCCAACGTCCTGACTTTC. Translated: CASSYGTGANVLTF.

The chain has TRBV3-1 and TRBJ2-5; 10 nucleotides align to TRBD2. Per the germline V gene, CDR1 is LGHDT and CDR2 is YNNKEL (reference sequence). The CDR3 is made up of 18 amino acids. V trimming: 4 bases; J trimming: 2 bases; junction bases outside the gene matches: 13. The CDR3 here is CASSPGWSSGGTQETQYF. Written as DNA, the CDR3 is TGTGCCAGCAGCCCCGGATGGAGTAGCGGGGGGACACAAGAGACCCAGTACTTC.

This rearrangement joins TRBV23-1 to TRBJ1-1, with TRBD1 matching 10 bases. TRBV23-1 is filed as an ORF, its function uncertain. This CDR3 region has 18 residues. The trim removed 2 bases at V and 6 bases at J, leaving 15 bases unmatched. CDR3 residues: CASSQPKRTGGDVPEAFF. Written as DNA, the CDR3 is TGCGCCAGCAGTCAACCGAAGAGGACAGGGGGGGACGTACCTGAAGCTTTCTTT.

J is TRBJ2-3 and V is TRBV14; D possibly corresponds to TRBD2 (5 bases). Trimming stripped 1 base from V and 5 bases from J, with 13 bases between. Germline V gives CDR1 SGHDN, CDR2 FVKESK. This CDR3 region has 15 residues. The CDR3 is CASSQGLNRGDTQYF. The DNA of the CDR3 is TGTGCCAGCAGCCAAGGTCTAAATCGGGGAGATACGCAGTATTTT.

The CDR3 sequence is CASSQDPASGELFF. The CDR3 region has the DNA TGTGCCAGCAGCCAAGATCCAGCCTCCGGGGAGCTGTTTTTT. This chain joins TRBV4-2 and TRBJ2-2, with unresolved D. The V gene lost 0 bases and the J gene lost 6 bases, with 8 bases spanning the gap. The CDR3 contains 14 residues. The germline V gene encodes CDR1 LGHNA and CDR2 YNFKEQ.

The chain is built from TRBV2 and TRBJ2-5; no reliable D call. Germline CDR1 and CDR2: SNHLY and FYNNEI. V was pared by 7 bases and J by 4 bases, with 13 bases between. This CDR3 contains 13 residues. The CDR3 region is CASIDQPGETQYF. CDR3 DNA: TGTGCCAGCATCGACCAACCAGGAGAGACCCAGTACTTC.

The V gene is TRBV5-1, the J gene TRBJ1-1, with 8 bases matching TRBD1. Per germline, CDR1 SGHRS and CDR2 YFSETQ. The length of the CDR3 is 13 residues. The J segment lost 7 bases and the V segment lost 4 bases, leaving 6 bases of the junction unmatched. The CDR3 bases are TGCGCCAGCAGCATCGGGACAGGCCGTGAAGCTTTCTTT. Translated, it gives CASSIGTGREAFF.

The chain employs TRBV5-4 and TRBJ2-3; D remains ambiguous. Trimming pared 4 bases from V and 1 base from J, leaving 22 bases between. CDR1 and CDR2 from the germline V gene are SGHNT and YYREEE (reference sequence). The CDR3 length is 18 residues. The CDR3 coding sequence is TGTGCCAGCAGCCCTCAGGACGGGCCGATTCGTGGCACAGATACGCAGTATTTT. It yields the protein CASSPQDGPIRGTDTQYF.

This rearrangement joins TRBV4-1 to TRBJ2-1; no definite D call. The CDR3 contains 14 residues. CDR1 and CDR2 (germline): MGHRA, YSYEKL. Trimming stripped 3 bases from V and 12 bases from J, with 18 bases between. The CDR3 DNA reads TGCGCCAGCAGCCATCCAAGACGGAGTAATTTGCAGTTCTTC. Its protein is CASSHPRRSNLQFF.

The CDR3 nucleotides are TGCGCCAGCAGCTTGACCAATCCGAACACCGGGGAGCTGTTTTTT. Its translation: CASSLTNPNTGELFF. This chain uses TRBV5-1 with TRBJ2-2; D ambiguous. Trimming took off 1 base at V and 0 bases at J, with 7 bases between the two ends. The CDR3 length is 15 residues. The germline CDR1 and CDR2 sequences are SGHRS and YFSETQ.

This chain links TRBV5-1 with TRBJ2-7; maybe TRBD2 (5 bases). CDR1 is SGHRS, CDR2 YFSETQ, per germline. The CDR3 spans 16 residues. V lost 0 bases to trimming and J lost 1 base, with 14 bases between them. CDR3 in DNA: TGCGCCAGCAGCTTGGAGGCCGGGATCCCATCCTACGAGCAGTACTTC. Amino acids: CASSLEAGIPSYEQYF. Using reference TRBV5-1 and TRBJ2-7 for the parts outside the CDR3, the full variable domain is KAGVTQTPRYLIKTRGQQVTLSCSPISGHRSVSWYQQTPGQGLQFLFEYFSETQRNKGNFPGRFSGRQFSNSRSEMNVSTLELGDSALYLCASSLEAGIPSYEQYFGPGTRLTVT.

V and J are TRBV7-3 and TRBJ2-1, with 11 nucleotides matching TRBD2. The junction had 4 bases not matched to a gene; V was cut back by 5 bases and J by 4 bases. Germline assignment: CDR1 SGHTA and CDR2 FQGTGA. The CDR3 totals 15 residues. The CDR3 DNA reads TGTGCCAGCAGCAAAACTAGCGGGGGTTACAATGAGCAGTTCTTC. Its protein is CASSKTSGGYNEQFF.

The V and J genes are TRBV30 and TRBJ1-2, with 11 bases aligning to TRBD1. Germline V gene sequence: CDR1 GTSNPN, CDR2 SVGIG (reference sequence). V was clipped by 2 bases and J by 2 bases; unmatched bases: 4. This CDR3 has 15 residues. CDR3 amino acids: CAWSQGTGGNYGYTF. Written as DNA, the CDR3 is TGTGCCTGGAGTCAGGGGACAGGGGGAAACTATGGCTACACCTTC.

CDR3: CASSLVYEQYF. The DNA of the CDR3 is TGTGCCAGCAGTTTAGTCTACGAGCAGTACTTC. This chain uses TRBV12-3 or TRBV12-4 with TRBJ2-7; D not resolved. With 1 base removed from V and 3 bases from J, the gap between germline ends came to 1 base. CDR3 length: 11 amino acids.

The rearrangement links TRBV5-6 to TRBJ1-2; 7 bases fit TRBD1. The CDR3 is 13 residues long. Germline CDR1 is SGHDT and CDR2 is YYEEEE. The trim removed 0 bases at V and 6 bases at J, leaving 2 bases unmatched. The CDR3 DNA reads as TGTGCCAGCAGCTTGGTCAGGGGGGATGGCTACACCTTC. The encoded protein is CASSLVRGDGYTF.

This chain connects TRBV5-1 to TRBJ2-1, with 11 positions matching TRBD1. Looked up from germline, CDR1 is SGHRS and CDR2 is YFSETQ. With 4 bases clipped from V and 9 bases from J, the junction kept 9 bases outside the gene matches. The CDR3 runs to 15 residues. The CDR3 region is CASSEGQGAHSEQFF. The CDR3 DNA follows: TGCGCCAGCAGCGAAGGACAGGGGGCCCACAGTGAGCAGTTCTTC.

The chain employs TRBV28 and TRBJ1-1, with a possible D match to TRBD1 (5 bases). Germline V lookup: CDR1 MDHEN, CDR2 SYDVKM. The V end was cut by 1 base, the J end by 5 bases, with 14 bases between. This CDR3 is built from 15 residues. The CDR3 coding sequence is TGTGCCAGCAGTTTATCCTCCGGGGGTGGAACTGAAGCTTTCTTT. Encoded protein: CASSLSSGGGTEAFF.

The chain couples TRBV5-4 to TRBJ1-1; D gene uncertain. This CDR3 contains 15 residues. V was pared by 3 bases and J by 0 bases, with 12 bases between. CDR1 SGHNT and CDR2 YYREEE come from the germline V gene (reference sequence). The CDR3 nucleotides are TGTGCCAGCAGCTCCGGAGACGGCCTGAACACTGAAGCTTTCTTT. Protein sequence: CASSSGDGLNTEAFF.

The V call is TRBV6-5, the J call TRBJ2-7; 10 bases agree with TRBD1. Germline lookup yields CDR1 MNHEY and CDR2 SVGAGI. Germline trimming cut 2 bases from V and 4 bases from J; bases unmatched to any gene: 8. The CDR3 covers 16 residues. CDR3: CASSYRGTGVRYEQYF. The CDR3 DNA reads TGTGCCAGCAGTTACCGCGGGACAGGGGTGCGGTACGAGCAGTACTTC.